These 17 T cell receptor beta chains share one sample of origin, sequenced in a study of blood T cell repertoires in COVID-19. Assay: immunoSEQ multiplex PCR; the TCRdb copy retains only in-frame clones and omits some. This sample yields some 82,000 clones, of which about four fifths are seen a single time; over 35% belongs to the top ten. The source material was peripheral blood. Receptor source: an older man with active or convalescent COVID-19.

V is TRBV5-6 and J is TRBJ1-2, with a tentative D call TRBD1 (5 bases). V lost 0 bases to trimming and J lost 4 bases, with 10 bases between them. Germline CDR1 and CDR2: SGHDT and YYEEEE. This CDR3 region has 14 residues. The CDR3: CASSLGQLGYGYTF. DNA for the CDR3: TGTGCCAGCAGCTTGGGACAGTTAGGCTATGGCTACACCTTC.

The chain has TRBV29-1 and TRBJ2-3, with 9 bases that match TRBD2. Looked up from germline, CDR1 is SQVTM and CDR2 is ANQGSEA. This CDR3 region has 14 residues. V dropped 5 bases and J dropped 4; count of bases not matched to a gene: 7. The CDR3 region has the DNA TGCAGCGTTCATAGCGGGAGATCGGCAGATACGCAGTATTTT. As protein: CSVHSGRSADTQYF.

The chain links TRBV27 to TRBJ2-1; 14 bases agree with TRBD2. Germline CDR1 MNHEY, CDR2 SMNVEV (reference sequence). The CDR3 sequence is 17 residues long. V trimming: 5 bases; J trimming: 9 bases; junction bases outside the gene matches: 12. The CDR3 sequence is CASSHGTSGSITIEQFF. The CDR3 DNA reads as TGTGCCAGCAGTCACGGGACTAGCGGGAGTATTACGATTGAGCAGTTCTTC.

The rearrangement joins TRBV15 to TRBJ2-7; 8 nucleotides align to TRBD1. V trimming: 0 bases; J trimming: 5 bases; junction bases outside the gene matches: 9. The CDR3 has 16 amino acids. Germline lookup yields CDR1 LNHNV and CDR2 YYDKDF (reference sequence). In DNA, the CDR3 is TGTGCCACCAGCAGAGAACAGGGGGTTTCGGGAAACGAGCAGTACTTC. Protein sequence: CATSREQGVSGNEQYF. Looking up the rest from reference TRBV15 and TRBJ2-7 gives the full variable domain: DAMVIQNPRYQVTQFGKPVTLSCSQTLNHNVMYWYQQKSSQAPKLLFHYYDKDFNNEADTPDNFQSRRPNTSFCFLDIRSPGLGDTAMYLCATSREQGVSGNEQYFGPGTRLTVT.

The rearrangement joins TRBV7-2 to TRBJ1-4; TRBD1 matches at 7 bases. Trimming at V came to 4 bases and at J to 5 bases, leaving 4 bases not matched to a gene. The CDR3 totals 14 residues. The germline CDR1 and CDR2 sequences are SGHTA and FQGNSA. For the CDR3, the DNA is TGTGCCAGCAGCTCCGGGACAGAAAATGAAAAACTGTTTTTT. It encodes CASSSGTENEKLFF. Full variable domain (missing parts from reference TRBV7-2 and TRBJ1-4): GAGVSQSPSNKVTEKGKDVELRCDPISGHTALYWYRQSLGQGLEFLIYFQGNSAPDKSGLPSDRFSAERTGGSVSTLTIQRTQQEDSAVYLCASSSGTENEKLFFGSGTQLSVL.

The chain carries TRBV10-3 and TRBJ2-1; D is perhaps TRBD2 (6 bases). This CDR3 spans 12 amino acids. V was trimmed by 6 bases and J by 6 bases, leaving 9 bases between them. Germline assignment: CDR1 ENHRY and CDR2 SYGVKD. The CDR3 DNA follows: TGTGCCATCAGGGGGACTGGCAATGAGCAGTTCTTC. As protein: CAIRGTGNEQFF.

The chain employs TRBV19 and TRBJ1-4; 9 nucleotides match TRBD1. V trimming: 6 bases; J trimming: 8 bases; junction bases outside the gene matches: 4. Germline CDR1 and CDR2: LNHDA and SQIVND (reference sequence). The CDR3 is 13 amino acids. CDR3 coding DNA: TGTGCCAGTAGGGACAGGGGTCAAGAAAAACTGTTTTTT. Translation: CASRDRGQEKLFF.

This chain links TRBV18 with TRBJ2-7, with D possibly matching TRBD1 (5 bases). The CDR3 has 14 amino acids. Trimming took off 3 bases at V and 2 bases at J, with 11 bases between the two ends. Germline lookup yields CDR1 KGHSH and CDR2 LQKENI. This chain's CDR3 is CASSPVQATYEQYF. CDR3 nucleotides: TGTGCCAGCTCACCTGTACAGGCTACCTACGAGCAGTACTTC.

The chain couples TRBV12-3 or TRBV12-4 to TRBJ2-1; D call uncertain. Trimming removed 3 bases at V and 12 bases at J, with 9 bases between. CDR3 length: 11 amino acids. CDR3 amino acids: CASSFGGGQFF. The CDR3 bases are TGTGCCAGCAGTTTCGGTGGTGGGCAGTTCTTC.

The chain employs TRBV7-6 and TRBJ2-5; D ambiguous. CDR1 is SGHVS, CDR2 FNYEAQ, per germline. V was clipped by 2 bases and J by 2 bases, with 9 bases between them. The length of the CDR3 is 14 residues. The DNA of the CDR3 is TGTGCCAGCAGCTTAACCCACCAGCAAGAGACCCAGTACTTC. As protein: CASSLTHQQETQYF.

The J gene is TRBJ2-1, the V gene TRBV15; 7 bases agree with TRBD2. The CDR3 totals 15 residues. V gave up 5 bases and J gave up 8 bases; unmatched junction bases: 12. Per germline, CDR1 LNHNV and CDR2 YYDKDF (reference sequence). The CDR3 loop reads CATSRSSGAGDEQFF. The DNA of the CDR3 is TGTGCCACCAGCCGGTCTAGCGGAGCCGGGGATGAGCAGTTCTTC. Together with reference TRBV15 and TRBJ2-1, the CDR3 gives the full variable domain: DAMVIQNPRYQVTQFGKPVTLSCSQTLNHNVMYWYQQKSSQAPKLLFHYYDKDFNNEADTPDNFQSRRPNTSFCFLDIRSPGLGDTAMYLCATSRSSGAGDEQFFGPGTRLTVL.

The CDR3 region is CASTDSGQALYSNQPQHF. CDR3 DNA: TGTGCCAGTACCGACTCCGGACAGGCGCTATATAGCAATCAGCCCCAGCATTTT. The rearrangement uses TRBV19 and TRBJ1-5; 7 nucleotides align to TRBD1. The CDR3 is made up of 18 amino acids. Trimming took 7 bases from V and 0 from J; bases not matched to a gene: 15. Per the germline V gene, CDR1 is LNHDA and CDR2 is SQIVND (reference sequence).

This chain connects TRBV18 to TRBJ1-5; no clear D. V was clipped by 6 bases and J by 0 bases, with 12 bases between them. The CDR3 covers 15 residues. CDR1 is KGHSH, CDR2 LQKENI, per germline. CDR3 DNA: TGTGCCAGCTCCCAGCGACGGTTTAGCAATCAGCCCCAGCATTTT. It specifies CASSQRRFSNQPQHF.

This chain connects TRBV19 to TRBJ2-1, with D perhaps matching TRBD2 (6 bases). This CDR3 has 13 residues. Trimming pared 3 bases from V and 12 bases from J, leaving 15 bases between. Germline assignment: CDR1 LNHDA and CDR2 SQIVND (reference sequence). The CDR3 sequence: CASSIGLEGMQFF. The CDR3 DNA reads TGTGCCAGTAGTATCGGTCTGGAGGGGATGCAGTTCTTC.

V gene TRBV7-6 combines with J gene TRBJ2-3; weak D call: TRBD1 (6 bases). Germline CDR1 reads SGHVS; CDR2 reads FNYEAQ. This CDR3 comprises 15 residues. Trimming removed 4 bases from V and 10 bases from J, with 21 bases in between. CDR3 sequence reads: CASSSPYGRHRAQYF. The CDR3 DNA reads TGTGCCAGCAGCTCACCCTATGGACGGCACAGGGCGCAGTATTTT. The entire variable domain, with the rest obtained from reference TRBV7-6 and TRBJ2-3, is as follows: GAGVSQSPRYKVTKRGQDVALRCDPISGHVSLYWYRQALGQGPEFLTYFNYEAQQDKSGLPNDRFSAERPEGSISTLTIQRTEQRDSAMYRCASSSPYGRHRAQYFGPGTRLTVL.

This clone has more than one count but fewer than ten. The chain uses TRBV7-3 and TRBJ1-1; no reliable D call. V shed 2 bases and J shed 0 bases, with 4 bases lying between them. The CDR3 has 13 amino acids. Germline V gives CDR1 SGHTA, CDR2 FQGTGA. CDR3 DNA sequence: TGTGCCAGCAGCTTACAGGTGAACACTGAAGCTTTCTTT. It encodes CASSLQVNTEAFF.

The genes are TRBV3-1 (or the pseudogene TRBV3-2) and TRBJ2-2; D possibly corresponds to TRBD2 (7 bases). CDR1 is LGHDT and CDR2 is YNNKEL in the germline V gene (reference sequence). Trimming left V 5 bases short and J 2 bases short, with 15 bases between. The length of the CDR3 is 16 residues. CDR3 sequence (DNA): TGTGCCAGCAGCAGGCTCCGGGGGGCCAACACCGGGGAGCTGTTTTTT. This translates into CASSRLRGANTGELFF.